This TCR beta chain emerged from a study of blood T cell repertoires in COVID-19. In the study overall: Sites across the United States, Italy and Spain contributed samples from acute and convalescent COVID-19. Sources were T cells, B-cell-depleted T cells, or PBMCs; the material itself was cDNA or gDNA.

The CDR3 extends over 15 amino acids. With 4 bases clipped from V and 4 bases from J, the junction kept 6 bases outside the gene matches. Germline V gene sequence: CDR1 SGHRS, CDR2 YFSETQ. Per the original methods: For nucleated cells, counts were estimated from reference gene primer amplification. Produced via immunoSEQ multiplex PCR; TCRdb's table is partial and in-frame only. That table is the source of V, J and clone size, and D and trimming were worked out from the DNA. The sample records tens of thousands of clones, 84% being singletons. The receptor was derived from a man in his 70s with acute or convalescent COVID-19. The chain links TRBV5-1 to TRBJ2-5, with 11 bases identical to TRBD2. Sequencing input: peripheral blood. The CDR3: CASSLTSGSGETQYF. The CDR3 DNA follows: TGCGCCAGCAGCCTCACTAGCGGGAGCGGAGAGACCCAGTACTTC.